Below are 30 T cell receptor beta chains sequenced from a single sample in a study of T cells in Graves' hyperthyroidism and ophthalmopathy. Researchers took RNA transcripts and amplified the TCR beta CDR3 regions from them. HTBI primers were employed in a first-round RT-PCR of the TCR CDR3. TCRdb reprocessed the multiplex PCR reads via MiXCR and lists one record per CDR3 protein. The sample consists of 600,000 or so distinct CDR3 sequences, 40% to 55% of them appearing once. Sequenced input: peripheral blood or thyroid tissue (not recorded which). These receptors all stem from a woman younger than 35 with Graves' hyperthyroidism.

This clonotype was detected many times. V and J are TRBV20-1 and TRBJ1-1; 8 nucleotides line up with TRBD1. The CDR3 sequence is 15 residues long. Germline V lookup: CDR1 DFQATT, CDR2 SNEGSKA (reference sequence). The V gene end was trimmed by 1 base and the J gene end by 0 bases; junction bases not matched to a gene: 4. This CDR3 is CSARARDRLNTEAFF. CDR3 DNA sequence: TGCAGTGCTAGAGCGAGGGACAGGTTGAACACTGAAGCTTTCTTT.

This clonotype was counted ten times or more. The J gene is TRBJ2-7, the V gene TRBV29-1, with D perhaps matching TRBD2 (5 bases). Germline V gene lookup returns CDR1 SQVTM and CDR2 ANQGSEA. Trimming removed 3 bases at V and 6 bases at J, with 12 bases between. The CDR3 extends over 12 amino acids. The CDR3 DNA is TGCAGCGTTGAGGCGCTAGCTTCCGAGCAGTACTTC. Translation: CSVEALASEQYF.

This clonotype was picked up a small number of times. The V gene is TRBV12-3 or TRBV12-4, the J gene TRBJ2-5, with 7 bases aligning to TRBD2. V lost 3 bases, J lost 5 bases, and 9 bases stayed unmatched. The CDR3 has 15 residues. The CDR3 protein is CASSFLADPRETQYF. In DNA, the CDR3 is TGTGCCAGCAGTTTCCTAGCGGATCCAAGGGAGACCCAGTACTTC.

This chain joins TRBV25-1 and TRBJ1-1; D is uncertain. Germline CDR1 is MGHDK and CDR2 is SYGVNS. V lost 8 bases and J 3 bases, leaving 19 bases between the germline ends. The CDR3 is 15 residues long. CDR3 nucleotides: TGTGCCAGCTCACCACGGGGAGGGTTCGACACTGAAGCTTTCTTT. It is translated as CASSPRGGFDTEAFF.

As regards this clonotype: This may come from a read error, since a much larger clone is one base off. CDR3 in amino acids: CASSQGEENTEAFF. Here the CDR3 DNA reads TGTGCCAGCAGTCAGGGGGAGGAGAACACTGAAGCTTTCTTT. V is TRBV2 and J is TRBJ1-1, with 7 bases aligning to TRBD1. V lost 5 bases and J lost 1; bases outside the gene matches: 4. The CDR3 length is 14 residues. CDR1 and CDR2 (germline): SNHLY, FYNNEI.

The chain has TRBV11-3 and TRBJ1-4, with 9 nucleotides matching TRBD1. This CDR3 has 13 amino acids. The germline CDR1 and CDR2 sequences are SGHNT and YENEEA. V trimming: 8 bases; J trimming: 8 bases; junction bases outside the gene matches: 6. CDR3 loop: CASSVGTGEKLFF. The DNA of the CDR3 is TGTGCCAGCTCAGTAGGGACAGGGGAAAAACTGTTTTTT.

In regard to this clonotype: The CDR3 carries no conserved terminal phenylalanine or tryptophan, so it likely arises from a read error. The limits of the CDR3 on the DNA are not certain, so only TCRdb's listed CDR3 is given. The V gene is TRBV7-9, the J gene TRBJ2-7; the table's TRBD1 call for D was not verified on the DNA. The CDR3 length equals 10 residues, ends included. The germline V gene has CDR1 SEHNR and CDR2 FQNEAQ (reference sequence). The CDR3 reads CASSFPPLGQ.

This chain uses TRBV20-1 with TRBJ2-7, with TRBD1 matching over 7 bases. CDR3 size: 11 residues. Germline V lookup: CDR1 DFQATT, CDR2 SNEGSKA (reference sequence). V shed 5 bases and J 5 bases; nucleotides not matched to a gene: 3. This CDR3 is CSASTGNEQYF. Here the CDR3 DNA reads TGCAGTGCTTCGACAGGGAACGAGCAGTACTTC.

This clonotype was observed once. An end of the junction does not agree with germline; a read error may underlie this. The CDR3 DNA reads TGTGCCAGCAGTTTGGGTCGACAGGGGCCCGGGGAGCTGTTTTTT. This encodes CASSLGRQGPGELFF. The V gene is TRBV10-3, the J gene TRBJ2-2; 8 bases are a match to TRBD1. Germline V gene sequence: CDR1 ENHRY, CDR2 SYGVKD. CDR3 length equals 15 residues.

Concerning this clonotype itself: At one boundary the junction diverges from the germline segment, which might be a read error. This chain connects TRBV7-3 to TRBJ2-3, with 8 nucleotides matching TRBD2. The CDR3 runs 15 residues. CDR1 is SGHTA and CDR2 is FQGTGA in the germline V gene. The CDR3 nucleotides read TGCGCCAGCAGCATAGCGGGATGGAGGACAGATACGCAGTATTTT. Amino acids: CASSIAGWRTDTQYF.

The CDR3 DNA is TGTGCCAGCAGTTACCTAGGAGTAAACACTGAAGCTTTCTTT. It is translated as CASSYLGVNTEAFF. V usage is TRBV6-5 and J usage is TRBJ1-1; no clear D gene. V gave up 2 bases and J gave up 2 bases, with 9 bases separating them. Germline V lookup: CDR1 MNHEY, CDR2 SVGAGI. The CDR3 extends over 14 amino acids.

The chain couples TRBV10-3 to TRBJ1-1; D is undetermined. The CDR3 extends over 10 amino acids. V lost 10 bases and J 3 bases, leaving 6 bases between the germline ends. CDR1 is ENHRY and CDR2 is SYGVKD in the germline V gene. As DNA, the CDR3 is TGTGCCACCGGATACACTGAAGCTTTCTTT. Translation gives CATGYTEAFF.

Details on this clonotype: At one end the junction does not follow the germline gene, possibly because of a read error. The V call is TRBV20-1, the J call TRBJ2-5; D remains unclear. The CDR3 totals 15 residues. CDR1 is DFQATT and CDR2 is SNEGSKA in the germline V gene (reference sequence). The CDR3 bases are TGCGGTGCTAGAGATCAGACACCACCCGGGGAGACCCAGTACTTC. It specifies CGARDQTPPGETQYF.

The CDR3 protein is CASNRGQDSYEQYF. The CDR3 DNA sequence: TGTGCCAGCAACCGAGGACAGGATTCTTACGAGCAGTACTTC. The rearrangement links TRBV10-3 to TRBJ2-7; TRBD1 aligns across 7 bases. The V gene end was trimmed by 10 bases and the J gene end by 4 bases; junction bases not matched to a gene: 13. This CDR3 region has 14 residues. Germline V gene sequence: CDR1 ENHRY, CDR2 SYGVKD.

The chain links TRBV6-6 to TRBJ2-5; possibly TRBD1 for D (5 bases). Germline CDR1 reads MNHNY; CDR2 reads SVGAGI (reference sequence). V was pared by 5 bases and J by 2 bases, with 18 bases between. CDR3 length equals 16 residues. CDR3 DNA: TGTGCCAGCAGTAAAAGGGGCACCTCCCTGCAAGAGACCCAGTACTTC. Translation: CASSKRGTSLQETQYF.

This clonotype is a singleton in its sample. The chain recombines TRBV7-2 with TRBJ2-7, with 8 bases fitting TRBD2. This CDR3 has 15 amino acids. Germline V gives CDR1 SGHTA, CDR2 FQGNSA. The junction had 4 bases not matched to a gene; V was cut back by 1 base and J by 2 bases. The CDR3 DNA sequence: TGTGCCAGCAGCTTAGATTTAGCGGGAACCTACGAGCAGTACTTC. Amino acid sequence: CASSLDLAGTYEQYF.

This clonotype was seen many times. The chain recombines TRBV2 with TRBJ1-2; 9 nucleotides line up with TRBD1. Unmatched junction bases numbered 5, after V lost 8 bases and J lost 7 bases. This CDR3 is built from 12 residues. CDR1 and CDR2 (germline): SNHLY, FYNNEI. CDR3 DNA sequence: TGTGCCAGCGGGGACAGGGAACCTGGCTACACCTTC. This translates into CASGDREPGYTF.

Details on this clonotype: This may arise from a read error, as a much more abundant clone is one base away. The chain combines TRBV2 with TRBJ1-4, with 10 bases that match TRBD1. The V and J ends lost 2 bases and 7 bases, in that order; junction bases with no gene match: 1. This CDR3 is 14 amino acids long. The germline V gene encodes CDR1 SNHLY and CDR2 FYNNEI. CDR3 bases: TGTGCCAGCAGTGAAAGGACAGGGGGTGAAAAACTGTTTTTT. Translation gives CASSERTGGEKLFF. The whole variable domain, remainder taken from reference TRBV2 and TRBJ1-4, is EPEVTQTPSHQVTQMGQEVILRCVPISNHLYFYWYRQILGQKVEFLVSFYNNEISEKSEIFDDQFSVERPDGSNFTLKIRSTKLEDSAMYFCASSERTGGEKLFFGSGTQLSVL.

A remark on this clonotype: The germline gene is not matched at one end of the junction; a read error may be the cause. The chain uses TRBV29-1 and TRBJ1-1; 9 bases match TRBD1. CDR3 length: 11 residues. Germline CDR1 reads SQVTM; CDR2 reads ANQGSEA. The CDR3 spells CSFDRGTEAFF. The CDR3 bases are TGCAGCTTTGACAGGGGGACTGAAGCTTTCTTT.

This chain connects TRBV2 to TRBJ1-5; no definite D call. From germline, CDR1 is SNHLY and CDR2 FYNNEI. The CDR3 has 12 amino acids. Between the trimmed V and J ends, which lost 3 bases and 7 bases, there was a span of 7 bases. The CDR3 reads CASSDPVQPQHF. The DNA of the CDR3 is TGTGCCAGCAGTGATCCGGTCCAGCCCCAGCATTTT. The whole variable domain, filled in from reference TRBV2 and TRBJ1-5, reads EPEVTQTPSHQVTQMGQEVILRCVPISNHLYFYWYRQILGQKVEFLVSFYNNEISEKSEIFDDQFSVERPDGSNFTLKIRSTKLEDSAMYFCASSDPVQPQHFGDGTRLSIL.

There are many counts of this clonotype. The rearrangement links TRBV2 to TRBJ1-6; D is unresolved. The germline CDR1 and CDR2 sequences are SNHLY and FYNNEI. The CDR3 totals 11 residues. The ends were cut back, 11 bases at V and 7 bases at J, with 9 bases in the middle. The CDR3 DNA is TGTGCCTGCCAAGGGAATTCACCCCTCCACTTT. Protein: CACQGNSPLHF.

This clonotype was seen at least ten times. The chain combines TRBV29-1 with TRBJ1-1; D is ambiguous. CDR1 is SQVTM and CDR2 is ANQGSEA in the germline V gene. The CDR3 loop spans 13 amino acids. V was shortened by 3 bases and J by 1 base, with 9 bases between the two germline ends. The CDR3 region is CSVDRARNTEAFF. CDR3 nucleotides: TGCAGCGTTGATAGGGCCCGGAACACTGAAGCTTTCTTT. The full variable domain, completed using reference TRBV29-1 and TRBJ1-1, is SAVISQKPSRDICQRGTSLTIQCQVDSQVTMMFWYRQQPGQSLTLIATANQGSEATYESGFVIDKFPISRPNLTFSTLTVSNMSPEDSSIYLCSVDRARNTEAFFGQGTRLTVV.

This clonotype was observed a handful of times. This chain joins TRBV7-9 and TRBJ2-5, with D perhaps given as TRBD1 or TRBD2 (5 bases each). V was pared by 5 bases and J by 5 bases, with 18 bases between. Germline assignment: CDR1 SEHNR and CDR2 FQNEAQ (reference sequence). This CDR3 spans 15 amino acids. CDR3 amino acids: CASSPPGYWGETQYF. CDR3 nucleotide sequence: TGTGCCAGCAGCCCGCCGGGCTACTGGGGGGAGACCCAGTACTTC.

The chain is built from TRBV25-1 and TRBJ2-5; 8 bases are a match to TRBD1. V gave up 6 bases and J gave up 4 bases; unmatched junction bases: 13. There are 16 residues in the CDR3. Germline-derived CDR1 and CDR2 are MGHDK and SYGVNS. CDR3 protein: CASSRDRPTRGETQYF. The CDR3 DNA follows: TGTGCCAGCAGCCGGGACAGGCCAACTCGGGGAGAGACCCAGTACTTC.

The genes are TRBV5-1 and TRBJ2-2, with D uncertain. In germline, CDR1 is SGHRS, CDR2 YFSETQ. Trimming removed 8 bases at V and 2 bases at J, with 10 bases between. This CDR3 is built from 13 residues. CDR3 bases: TGCGCCAGGATGGACGGAAACACCGGGGAGCTGTTTTTT. Its translation: CARMDGNTGELFF.

This clonotype was recorded at least ten times. The rearrangement joins TRBV10-3 to TRBJ1-2, with a possible D match to TRBD1 (6 bases). Trimming cost V 2 bases and J 8 bases, with 12 bases left between them. CDR1 is ENHRY, CDR2 SYGVKD, per germline. The CDR3 runs 13 residues. The CDR3 region is CAISENRVDGYTF. The CDR3 DNA reads TGTGCCATCAGTGAGAACAGGGTGGACGGCTACACCTTC.

In its sample, this clonotype was seen many times. V is TRBV7-9 and J is TRBJ1-2; D call uncertain. V lost 2 bases and J lost 6, with 10 bases in between. CDR1 and CDR2 (germline): SEHNR, FQNEAQ (reference sequence). The CDR3 is 13 residues long. In DNA, the CDR3 is TGTGCCAGCAGCTTATACCAAGAGGATGGCTACACCTTC. Its translation: CASSLYQEDGYTF.

The rearrangement links TRBV7-9 to TRBJ2-7; 10 nucleotides agree with TRBD2. V lost 4 bases, J lost 4 bases, and 1 base stayed unmatched. Germline lookup yields CDR1 SEHNR and CDR2 FQNEAQ (reference sequence). The length of the CDR3 is 13 residues. The CDR3 DNA sequence: TGTGCCAGCAGCTATAGCGGGAGGTACGAGCAGTACTTC. This translates into CASSYSGRYEQYF.

The chain has TRBV2 and TRBJ2-7; possible D gene TRBD2, 5 bases. The germline V gene has CDR1 SNHLY and CDR2 FYNNEI. V was pared by 7 bases and J by 6 bases, with 7 bases between. This CDR3 contains 10 residues. CDR3 sequence reads: CASIEGEQYF. CDR3 nucleotide sequence: TGTGCCAGCATCGAGGGCGAGCAGTACTTC. Full variable domain (outside the CDR3, taken from reference TRBV2 and TRBJ2-7): EPEVTQTPSHQVTQMGQEVILRCVPISNHLYFYWYRQILGQKVEFLVSFYNNEISEKSEIFDDQFSVERPDGSNFTLKIRSTKLEDSAMYFCASIEGEQYFGPGTRLTVT.

J is TRBJ2-5 and V is TRBV24-1; 14 positions match TRBD2. The germline CDR1 and CDR2 sequences are KGHDR and SFDVKD. This CDR3 is built from 16 residues. V dropped 4 bases and J dropped 6; count of bases not matched to a gene: 6. The DNA for the CDR3 is TGTGCCACCAGTGACCGGGGACTAGCGGGAGTTAAGACCCAGTACTTC. The encoded protein is CATSDRGLAGVKTQYF.